This paragraph covers one T cell receptor (beta chain) sequence. These data come from a study of control samples from healthy donors and cancer patients. TCRdb keeps only in-frame clones here, not all; method: immunoSEQ multiplex PCR. The sample carries under 100,000 clones, approximately 91% recorded once. The CDR3 extends over 15 amino acids. Trimming cost V 5 bases and J 5 bases; bases outside gene matches: 5. Germline lookup yields CDR1 WNHNN and CDR2 SYGVQD (reference sequence). The specimen was PBMCs. The TCR originated in a woman aged 50 to 60 with colorectal cancer. This rearrangement joins TRBV10-1 to TRBJ2-3, with 12 bases matching TRBD2. The CDR3: CASSRLAGGKDTQYF. The CDR3 bases are TGCGCCAGCAGTCGCCTAGCGGGGGGGAAAGATACGCAGTATTTT.